Listed below are T cell receptor beta chains from one sample, sequenced in a study of shared clonotypes between healthy human individuals. This table comes from immunoSEQ multiplex PCR, and its TCRdb copy is limited to in-frame clones, with some not included. Counted here are 1,100,000 or so clones, 75% to 80% occurring once; the ten biggest clones make up more than 0.5%. The source material was memory CD4+ T cells from PBMCs. The receptors originated from a man younger than 35 in good health. Some clones in this sample may be carry-over from other donors' samples. CDR3s include the opening cysteine and the closing phenylalanine or tryptophan. Each record gives: CDR3 protein, CDR3 DNA, J gene, clone size, V gene, D gene, CDR3 length. A D gene is named only where the DNA matches it firmly. Only part of the rows carry a size: once, few, many, or a class if the clone is expanded.

CDR3aa: CASSLSNSLVGYEQYF
CDR3nt: TGTGCCAGCAGTTTATCCAATTCCCTGGTGGGTTACGAGCAGTACTTC
j_gene: TRBJ2-7
abundance: NA
v_gene: TRBV27
d_gene: NA
len: 16

CDR3aa: CASSLKAGEADTQYF
CDR3nt: TGCGCCAGCAGCTTAAAAGCGGGAGAGGCAGATACGCAGTATTTT
j_gene: TRBJ2-3
abundance: NA
v_gene: TRBV5-1
d_gene: TRBD2
len: 15

CDR3aa: CASSGRSLNTIYF
CDR3nt: TGTGCCAGCAGTGGCAGAAGTCTAAACACCATATATTTT
j_gene: TRBJ1-3
abundance: few
v_gene: TRBV25-1
d_gene: NA
len: 13

CDR3aa: CASSLPTSGSGEQYF
CDR3nt: TGTGCCAGCAGCTTACCTACTAGCGGGAGTGGCGAGCAGTACTTC
j_gene: TRBJ2-7
abundance: NA
v_gene: TRBV7-2
d_gene: TRBD2
len: 15

CDR3aa: CASSQDSETGELFF
CDR3nt: TGCGCCAGCAGCCAAGATAGTGAGACCGGGGAGCTGTTTTTT
j_gene: TRBJ2-2
abundance: many
v_gene: TRBV4-1
d_gene: NA
len: 14

CDR3aa: CASSSYGGPYEQYF
CDR3nt: TGTGCCAGCAGCTCCTACGGCGGACCCTACGAGCAGTACTTC
j_gene: TRBJ2-7
abundance: few
v_gene: TRBV7-2
d_gene: NA
len: 14

CDR3aa: CASSLDQGPSYEQYF
CDR3nt: TGTGCCAGCAGCTTAGATCAGGGGCCATCCTACGAGCAGTACTTC
j_gene: TRBJ2-7
abundance: NA
v_gene: TRBV13
d_gene: NA
len: 15

CDR3aa: CASSPGRQGRETQYF
CDR3nt: TGTGCCAGCAGCCCTGGGCGACAGGGACGAGAGACCCAGTACTTC
j_gene: TRBJ2-5
abundance: NA
v_gene: TRBV7-3
d_gene: TRBD1
len: 15

CDR3aa: CASNGGSGANVLTF
CDR3nt: TGTGCCAGCAACGGGGGGTCTGGGGCCAACGTCCTGACTTTC
j_gene: TRBJ2-6
abundance: NA
v_gene: TRBV2
d_gene: TRBD2
len: 14

CDR3aa: CATSSRQGTDTQYF
CDR3nt: TGTGCCACCAGCAGCCGACAGGGCACAGATACGCAGTATTTT
j_gene: TRBJ2-3
abundance: NA
v_gene: TRBV15
d_gene: NA
len: 14

CDR3aa: CASSLTGGYEQYF
CDR3nt: TGTGCCAGCAGCTTAACAGGGGGCTACGAGCAGTACTTC
j_gene: TRBJ2-7
abundance: few
v_gene: TRBV11-3
d_gene: TRBD1
len: 13

CDR3aa: CASSTRDSPIAGNIQYF
CDR3nt: TGTGCCAGCAGCACCCGGGACAGCCCCATAGCCGGAAACATTCAGTACTTC
j_gene: TRBJ2-4
abundance: NA
v_gene: TRBV21-1
d_gene: NA
len: 17

CDR3aa: CASSYRGGQASYEQYF
CDR3nt: TGTGCCAGCAGCTACCGGGGGGGACAGGCTTCCTACGAGCAGTACTTC
j_gene: TRBJ2-7
abundance: NA
v_gene: TRBV7-2
d_gene: NA
len: 16

CDR3aa: CASSSKQGAYGEAFF
CDR3nt: TGTGCCAGCAGCTCAAAACAGGGGGCGTATGGTGAAGCTTTCTTT
j_gene: TRBJ1-1
abundance: once
v_gene: TRBV7-8
d_gene: TRBD1
len: 15

CDR3aa: CASSLARDSAGIF
CDR3nt: TGTGCCAGCAGCTTAGCCCGGGACAGCGCGGGGATCTTC
j_gene: TRBJ2-1
abundance: few
v_gene: TRBV11-2
d_gene: NA
len: 13

CDR3aa: CATSTGIAYNEQFF
CDR3nt: TGTGCCACCAGCACCGGGATTGCCTACAATGAGCAGTTCTTC
j_gene: TRBJ2-1
abundance: NA
v_gene: TRBV15
d_gene: NA
len: 14

CDR3aa: CSVNRLASDTQYF
CDR3nt: TGCAGCGTCAACCGACTAGCATCAGATACGCAGTATTTT
j_gene: TRBJ2-3
abundance: few
v_gene: TRBV29-1
d_gene: TRBD2
len: 13

CDR3aa: CASSLTPGLNEKLFF
CDR3nt: TGTGCCAGCAGTTTAACACCCGGGCTAAATGAAAAACTGTTTTTT
j_gene: TRBJ1-4
abundance: NA
v_gene: TRBV28
d_gene: NA
len: 15

CDR3aa: CSARTGGYNEQFF
CDR3nt: TGCAGCGCCCGGACAGGGGGATACAATGAGCAGTTCTTC
j_gene: TRBJ2-1
abundance: NA
v_gene: TRBV29-1
d_gene: TRBD1
len: 13

CDR3aa: CASSLYRDTEAFF
CDR3nt: TGTGCCAGCAGCTTGTACAGGGACACTGAAGCTTTCTTT
j_gene: TRBJ1-1
abundance: once
v_gene: TRBV7-2
d_gene: NA
len: 13

CDR3aa: CASSLTARVTQYF
CDR3nt: TGTGCCAGCAGTTTAACCGCTCGGGTGACCCAGTACTTC
j_gene: TRBJ2-5
abundance: once
v_gene: TRBV27
d_gene: NA
len: 13

CDR3aa: CASSKGQGRANVLTF
CDR3nt: TGTGCCAGCAGCAAAGGACAGGGCCGGGCCAACGTCCTGACTTTC
j_gene: TRBJ2-6
abundance: NA
v_gene: TRBV21-1
d_gene: NA
len: 15

CDR3aa: CASSVVWGSYNEQFF
CDR3nt: TGTGCCAGCAGCGTCGTGTGGGGCTCCTACAATGAGCAGTTCTTC
j_gene: TRBJ2-1
abundance: NA
v_gene: TRBV7-2
d_gene: NA
len: 15

CDR3aa: CASSIRGGVNTEAFF
CDR3nt: TGTGCCAGCAGCATAAGAGGGGGTGTAAACACTGAAGCTTTCTTT
j_gene: TRBJ1-1
abundance: NA
v_gene: TRBV7-2
d_gene: NA
len: 15

CDR3aa: CASGRTSGKYNEQFF
CDR3nt: TGCGCCAGCGGACGGACTAGCGGAAAATACAATGAGCAGTTCTTC
j_gene: TRBJ2-1
abundance: NA
v_gene: TRBV5-1
d_gene: TRBD2
len: 15

CDR3aa: CASSLERMDRGRGQPQHF
CDR3nt: TGTGCCAGCAGCTTAGAGCGGATGGACAGGGGGCGGGGTCAGCCCCAGCATTTT
j_gene: TRBJ1-5
abundance: NA
v_gene: TRBV7-9
d_gene: TRBD1
len: 18

CDR3aa: CASSTWTGLDNEQFF
CDR3nt: TGTGCCAGCAGTACCTGGACAGGGTTGGACAATGAGCAGTTCTTC
j_gene: TRBJ2-1
abundance: NA
v_gene: TRBV6-1
d_gene: TRBD1
len: 15

CDR3aa: CSVVEWTGDGYTF
CDR3nt: TGCAGCGTTGTGGAGTGGACAGGGGATGGCTACACCTTC
j_gene: TRBJ1-2
abundance: NA
v_gene: TRBV29-1
d_gene: TRBD1
len: 13

CDR3aa: CASRPTSGSSYEQYF
CDR3nt: TGCGCCAGCAGGCCGACTAGCGGGAGCTCCTACGAGCAGTACTTC
j_gene: TRBJ2-7
abundance: NA
v_gene: TRBV5-1
d_gene: TRBD2
len: 15

CDR3aa: CASRRLGTQYF
CDR3nt: TGTGCCAGCAGACGCCTCGGGACCCAGTACTTC
j_gene: TRBJ2-5
abundance: NA
v_gene: TRBV27
d_gene: NA
len: 11

CDR3aa: CASSLDWERTDTQYF
CDR3nt: TGTGCCAGCAGCTTGGATTGGGAGCGGACAGATACGCAGTATTTT
j_gene: TRBJ2-3
abundance: NA
v_gene: TRBV5-4
d_gene: NA
len: 15

CDR3aa: CASSQESGSGDTQYF
CDR3nt: TGCGCCAGCAGCCAAGAGTCCGGGAGTGGAGATACGCAGTATTTT
j_gene: TRBJ2-3
abundance: NA
v_gene: TRBV4-1
d_gene: NA
len: 15

CDR3aa: CASSQSDGEAFF
CDR3nt: TGTGCCAGCAGCCAATCGGACGGGGAAGCTTTCTTT
j_gene: TRBJ1-1
abundance: NA
v_gene: TRBV16
d_gene: NA
len: 12

CDR3aa: CASSQSPGYGNTIYF
CDR3nt: TGCGCCAGCAGTCAATCGCCAGGGTATGGAAACACCATATATTTT
j_gene: TRBJ1-3
abundance: NA
v_gene: TRBV23-1
d_gene: NA
len: 15

CDR3aa: CASSADGYSYGYTF
CDR3nt: TGTGCCAGCAGCGCGGACGGATATTCCTATGGCTACACCTTC
j_gene: TRBJ1-2
abundance: NA
v_gene: TRBV11-2
d_gene: NA
len: 14

CDR3aa: CASSPPSGANTEAFF
CDR3nt: TGTGCCAGCTCACCGCCCTCAGGAGCGAACACTGAAGCTTTCTTT
j_gene: TRBJ1-1
abundance: NA
v_gene: TRBV18
d_gene: NA
len: 15

CDR3aa: CASSWDEVVSYEQYF
CDR3nt: TGTGCCAGCAGTTGGGACGAGGTGGTTTCCTACGAGCAGTACTTC
j_gene: TRBJ2-7
abundance: many
v_gene: TRBV2
d_gene: NA
len: 15

CDR3aa: CASSPPGHTGYNEQFF
CDR3nt: TGTGCCAGCTCACCACCGGGGCATACTGGCTACAATGAGCAGTTCTTC
j_gene: TRBJ2-1
abundance: NA
v_gene: TRBV18
d_gene: NA
len: 16

CDR3aa: CASSIDPGNTDTQYF
CDR3nt: TGTGCCAGTAGTATAGATCCAGGGAACACAGATACGCAGTATTTT
j_gene: TRBJ2-3
abundance: once
v_gene: TRBV19
d_gene: NA
len: 15

CDR3aa: CASSPRQGYEQYF
CDR3nt: TGTGCCAGCAGCCCCCGACAGGGGTACGAGCAGTACTTC
j_gene: TRBJ2-7
abundance: NA
v_gene: TRBV9
d_gene: TRBD1
len: 13

CDR3aa: CASGVGTAMNTEAFF
CDR3nt: TGTGCCAGCGGTGTAGGGACAGCTATGAACACTGAAGCTTTCTTT
j_gene: TRBJ1-1
abundance: NA
v_gene: TRBV6-1
d_gene: TRBD1
len: 15

CDR3aa: CASSKSPRDQETQYF
CDR3nt: TGTGCCAGCAGCAAATCCCCCAGGGACCAAGAGACCCAGTACTTC
j_gene: TRBJ2-5
abundance: NA
v_gene: TRBV5-5
d_gene: NA
len: 15

CDR3aa: CASSPLMGRTEAFF
CDR3nt: TGTGCCAGCTCACCGTTAATGGGGAGGACTGAAGCTTTCTTT
j_gene: TRBJ1-1
abundance: NA
v_gene: TRBV18
d_gene: NA
len: 14

CDR3aa: CASSPPVSETQYF
CDR3nt: TGTGCCAGCTCACCACCGGTTTCAGAGACCCAGTACTTC
j_gene: TRBJ2-5
abundance: NA
v_gene: TRBV18
d_gene: NA
len: 13

CDR3aa: CASSSTGLSNQPQHF
CDR3nt: TGTGCCAGCAGTAGTACAGGGTTGAGTAATCAGCCCCAGCATTTT
j_gene: TRBJ1-5
abundance: NA
v_gene: TRBV6-1
d_gene: NA
len: 15

CDR3aa: CASTRTSGRSSYEQYF
CDR3nt: TGTGCCAGCACCCGGACTAGCGGAAGAAGCTCCTACGAGCAGTACTTC
j_gene: TRBJ2-7
abundance: few
v_gene: TRBV2
d_gene: TRBD2
len: 16

CDR3aa: CASSQEWPSTDTQYF
CDR3nt: TGCGCCAGCAGCCAGGAATGGCCCTCCACAGATACGCAGTATTTT
j_gene: TRBJ2-3
abundance: NA
v_gene: TRBV4-1
d_gene: NA
len: 15

CDR3aa: CASSYDGNQPQHF
CDR3nt: TGTGCCAGCAGTTATGACGGCAATCAGCCCCAGCATTTT
j_gene: TRBJ1-5
abundance: few
v_gene: TRBV6-5
d_gene: NA
len: 13

CDR3aa: CASSSRVMNTEAFF
CDR3nt: TGTGCCAGCAGTTCCCGGGTCATGAACACTGAAGCTTTCTTT
j_gene: TRBJ1-1
abundance: few
v_gene: TRBV2
d_gene: NA
len: 14

CDR3aa: CASSLPYGSRYEQYF
CDR3nt: TGTGCCAGCTCCCTTCCCTACGGGAGCAGGTACGAGCAGTACTTC
j_gene: TRBJ2-7
abundance: NA
v_gene: TRBV18
d_gene: NA
len: 15

CDR3aa: CASGHGYNEQFF
CDR3nt: TGTGCCAGCGGTCACGGGTACAATGAGCAGTTCTTC
j_gene: TRBJ2-1
abundance: NA
v_gene: TRBV5-5
d_gene: NA
len: 12

CDR3aa: CASRTGGTGELFF
CDR3nt: TGCGCCAGCCGGACAGGGGGAACCGGGGAGCTGTTTTTT
j_gene: TRBJ2-2
abundance: NA
v_gene: TRBV4-1
d_gene: TRBD1
len: 13

CDR3aa: CASSPRQGMRGYTF
CDR3nt: TGTGCCAGCAGCCCCAGACAGGGGATGCGGGGCTACACCTTC
j_gene: TRBJ1-2
abundance: many
v_gene: TRBV9
d_gene: TRBD1
len: 14

CDR3aa: CASSFRPLNSGNTIYF
CDR3nt: TGTGCCAGCAGTTTTCGGCCACTGAACTCTGGAAACACCATATATTTT
j_gene: TRBJ1-3
abundance: once
v_gene: TRBV28
d_gene: NA
len: 16